The entry below describes one TCR beta chain. The data derive from a study of cytomegalovirus exposure and HLA in healthy donors. The PCR ran on 60 Vbeta and 13 Jbeta primers. Clones were read by immunoSEQ multiplex PCR, and TCRdb kept only the in-frame ones, dropping some. This table holds 150,000 to 200,000 clones, roughly 80% found once. The clonotype originates from a man aged 50 or older in good health and CMV-seronegative. Sample: PBMCs.

The CDR3 is CASSNGDNYNEQFF. Written as DNA, the CDR3 is TGTGCCAGTAGTAATGGGGACAACTACAATGAGCAGTTCTTC. The rearrangement joins TRBV19 to TRBJ2-1, with D possibly matching TRBD1 (6 bases). The V gene lost 4 bases and the J gene lost 3 bases, with 10 bases spanning the gap. CDR3 length: 14 residues. In germline, CDR1 is LNHDA, CDR2 SQIVND (reference sequence).